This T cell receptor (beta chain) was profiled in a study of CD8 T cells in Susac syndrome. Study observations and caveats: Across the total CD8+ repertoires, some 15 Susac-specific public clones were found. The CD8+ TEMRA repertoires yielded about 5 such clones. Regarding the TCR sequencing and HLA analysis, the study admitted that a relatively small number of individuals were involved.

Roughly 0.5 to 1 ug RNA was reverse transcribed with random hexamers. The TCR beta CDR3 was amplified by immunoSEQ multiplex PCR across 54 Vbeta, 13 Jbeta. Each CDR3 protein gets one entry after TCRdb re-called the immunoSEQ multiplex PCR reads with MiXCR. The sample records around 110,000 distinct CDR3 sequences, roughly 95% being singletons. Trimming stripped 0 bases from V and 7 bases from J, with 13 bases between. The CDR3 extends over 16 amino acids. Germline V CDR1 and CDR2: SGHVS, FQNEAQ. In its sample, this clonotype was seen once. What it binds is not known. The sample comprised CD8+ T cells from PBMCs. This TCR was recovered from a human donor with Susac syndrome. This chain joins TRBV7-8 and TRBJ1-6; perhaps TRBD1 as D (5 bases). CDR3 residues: CASSLAGRSLNSPLHF. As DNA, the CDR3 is TGTGCCAGCAGCTTAGCGGGACGGAGTTTAAATTCACCCCTCCACTTT.